The 4 T cell receptor beta chains in this list originate from one sample, sequenced in a study of shared clonotypes between healthy human individuals. Naive CD8 isolation took CD45RO-negative cells positively selected for CCR7 and excluded terminally differentiated effector memory CD45RA+ cells. Sequencing was performed with immunoSEQ multiplex PCR; in TCRdb, only in-frame clones are kept and a portion is missing. The sample has about 2 million clones; about 95% are singletons. Sequencing was performed on naive CD8+ T cells sorted from blood. These receptors all stem from a man aged 18 to 29 in good health.

The V and J genes are TRBV15 and TRBJ2-5; D uncertain. V was clipped by 0 bases and J by 5 bases, with 7 bases between them. The CDR3 is 13 residues long. Germline CDR1 and CDR2: LNHNV and YYDKDF (reference sequence). CDR3 sequence: CATSREDTETQYF. Here the CDR3 DNA reads TGTGCCACCAGCAGAGAGGATACGGAGACCCAGTACTTC.

CDR3 region: CASSRGRLPYGYTF. The CDR3 DNA follows: TGTGCCAGCAGCCGGGGACGGCTCCCCTATGGCTACACCTTC. The chain combines TRBV28 with TRBJ1-2; possibly TRBD1 for D (5 bases). V lost 6 bases and J lost 4, with 15 bases in between. Germline V gene lookup returns CDR1 MDHEN and CDR2 SYDVKM. The length of the CDR3 is 14 residues.

A remark on this clone: In the same sample, other DNA sequences code for this CDR3. V usage is TRBV5-6 and J usage is TRBJ2-7; no firm D call. Trimming removed 3 bases at V and 4 bases at J, with 8 bases between. Germline V gene data show CDR1 as SGHDT and CDR2 as YYEEEE. The CDR3 length is 12 residues. For the CDR3, the DNA is TGTGCCAGCAGCTGGGGTTTATACGAGCAGTACTTC. Translation: CASSWGLYEQYF.

The gene calls are TRBV2 and TRBJ2-2; D is uncertain. The CDR3 covers 17 residues. The V and J ends lost 6 bases and 3 bases respectively, with 20 bases between them. The germline CDR1 and CDR2 sequences are SNHLY and FYNNEI. In DNA, the CDR3 is TGTGCCAGCAGCACTCGAGGCGATCCGAGTGACACCGGGGAGCTGTTTTTT. Amino acids: CASSTRGDPSDTGELFF. Looking up the rest from reference TRBV2 and TRBJ2-2 gives the full variable domain: EPEVTQTPSHQVTQMGQEVILRCVPISNHLYFYWYRQILGQKVEFLVSFYNNEISEKSEIFDDQFSVERPDGSNFTLKIRSTKLEDSAMYFCASSTRGDPSDTGELFFGEGSRLTVL.